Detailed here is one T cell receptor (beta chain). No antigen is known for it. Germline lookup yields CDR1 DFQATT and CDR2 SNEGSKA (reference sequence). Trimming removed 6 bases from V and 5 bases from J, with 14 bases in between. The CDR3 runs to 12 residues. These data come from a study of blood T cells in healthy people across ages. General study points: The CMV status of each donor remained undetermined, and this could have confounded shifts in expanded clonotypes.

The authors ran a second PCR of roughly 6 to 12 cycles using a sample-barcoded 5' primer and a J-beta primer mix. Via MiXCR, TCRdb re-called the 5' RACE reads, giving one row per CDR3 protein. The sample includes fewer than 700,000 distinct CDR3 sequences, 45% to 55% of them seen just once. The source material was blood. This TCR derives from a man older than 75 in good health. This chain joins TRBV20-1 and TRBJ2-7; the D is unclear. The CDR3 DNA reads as TGCAGTGCCAAGGCTAACTTCCACGAGCAGTACTTC. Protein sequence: CSAKANFHEQYF.